This T cell receptor (beta chain) was obtained from a study of blood T cell repertoires in COVID-19. About the research overall: The cDNA or gDNA used as material had been derived from T cells, B-cell-depleted T cells, or PBMCs.

The V segment lost 0 bases and the J segment 0 bases; nucleotides outside the gene matches: 1. Germline-derived CDR1 and CDR2 are ENHRY and SYGVKD. The CDR3 covers 16 residues. Methods used by the authors: Using reference gene primer amplification, nucleated cell counts were estimated. The protocol was immunoSEQ multiplex PCR, while the TCRdb copy is restricted to in-frame clones and leaves out a portion. Clonal size and the V and J genes are those of that table, whereas D and trimming came from the DNA. The table shows about 80,000 clones, with more than 70% occurring only once. This sequence was found in a man at least 80 years old with active or convalescent COVID-19. Sequencing input: peripheral blood. The rearrangement uses TRBV10-3 and TRBJ2-7, with 11 nucleotides matching TRBD1. The CDR3 DNA follows: TGTGCCATCAGTGAGTCCGGGACAGGGGGCTCCTACGAGCAGTACTTC. Its translation is CAISESGTGGSYEQYF.